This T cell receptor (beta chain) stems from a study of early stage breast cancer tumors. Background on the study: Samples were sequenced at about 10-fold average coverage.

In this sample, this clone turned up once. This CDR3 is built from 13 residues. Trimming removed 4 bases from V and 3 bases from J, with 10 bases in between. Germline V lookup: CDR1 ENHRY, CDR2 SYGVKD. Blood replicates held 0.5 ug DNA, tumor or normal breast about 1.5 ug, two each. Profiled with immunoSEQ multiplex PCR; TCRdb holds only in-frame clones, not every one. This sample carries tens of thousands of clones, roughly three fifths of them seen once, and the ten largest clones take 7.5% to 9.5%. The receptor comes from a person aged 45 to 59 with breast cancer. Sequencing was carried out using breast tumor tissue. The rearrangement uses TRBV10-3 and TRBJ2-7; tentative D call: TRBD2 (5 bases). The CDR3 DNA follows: TGTGCCATCAGTGGGACTCTTGACTACGAGCAGTACTTC. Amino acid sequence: CAISGTLDYEQYF.